This TCR beta chain stems from a study of glioma-infiltrating T cells after dendritic cell vaccination. The wider study: Patients had newly diagnosed or recurrent glioblastoma and received dendritic cell vaccines. Treatment, given 2003 to 2012, was autologous tumor lysate-pulsed dendritic cell vaccination.

The immunoSEQ assay amplified TCRB CDR3 from up to roughly 2 ug DNA. Sequencing used immunoSEQ multiplex PCR; TCRdb keeps in-frame clones, though not all of them. The sample records around 78,000 clones, roughly 85% being singletons. This clone has more than one count but fewer than ten. Its cognate antigen is unknown. Study findings and constraints: No direct clonality-survival link was found; a diverse polyclonal response may matter.

Time point given: after dendritic cell vaccination, including at tumor progression/relapse. This TCR was recovered from a human donor with glioblastoma. The sequences come from blood, collected after dendritic cell vaccination.

The CDR3: CASSFRTGYEQYF. In nucleotides, the CDR3 is TGTGCCAGCAGCTTCAGGACAGGGTACGAGCAGTACTTC. This sequence joins TRBV5-8 and TRBJ2-7, with 8 positions matching TRBD1. V shed 2 bases and J 4 bases; nucleotides not matched to a gene: 2. Germline CDR1 and CDR2: SGHTS and YDEGEE. The CDR3 is made up of 13 amino acids.